Sequencing of this TCR beta chain was carried out in a study of beta chain features in type 1 diabetes. Looking at the study overall: Patients shared similar age, gender and cell yields with healthy donors.

The CDR3 totals 15 residues. Germline CDR1 and CDR2: SSHAT and FNYEAQ (reference sequence). Notes on the study in general: Researchers could not determine here whether HLA type influences TCRB rearrangement. More deletions and fewer insertions at VDJ junctions were seen in type 1 diabetes patients. Within each of all four CD4+ subsets, Type 1 diabetes patients had TCRB CDR3s that were moderately but significantly shorter.

Every bit of the isolated RNA underwent reverse transcription, so sequencing read expressed TCRB transcripts. The protocol was immunoSEQ multiplex PCR, while the TCRdb copy is restricted to in-frame clones and leaves out a portion. This sample has hundreds of thousands of clones, with more than 12% found just once. This clone has more than one count but fewer than ten. Antigen: not known. A junction boundary mismatches the germline segment, possibly from a read error. Sorting based on CD45RO/CCR7/CD25/CD127/CD95/CD27 separated CD4+ naive, central memory, regulatory and stem cell-like memory cells. This receptor was obtained from a man younger than 35 with type 1 diabetes. The specimen sequenced was naive CD4+ T cells from blood. V is TRBV7-7 and J is TRBJ2-1; D may correspond to TRBD1 or TRBD2 (5 bases each). The CDR3 DNA reads TGTGCTAGCAGCTTATGGCCCGGGGCGTACAATGAGCAGTTCTTC. This gives the protein CASSLWPGAYNEQFF.